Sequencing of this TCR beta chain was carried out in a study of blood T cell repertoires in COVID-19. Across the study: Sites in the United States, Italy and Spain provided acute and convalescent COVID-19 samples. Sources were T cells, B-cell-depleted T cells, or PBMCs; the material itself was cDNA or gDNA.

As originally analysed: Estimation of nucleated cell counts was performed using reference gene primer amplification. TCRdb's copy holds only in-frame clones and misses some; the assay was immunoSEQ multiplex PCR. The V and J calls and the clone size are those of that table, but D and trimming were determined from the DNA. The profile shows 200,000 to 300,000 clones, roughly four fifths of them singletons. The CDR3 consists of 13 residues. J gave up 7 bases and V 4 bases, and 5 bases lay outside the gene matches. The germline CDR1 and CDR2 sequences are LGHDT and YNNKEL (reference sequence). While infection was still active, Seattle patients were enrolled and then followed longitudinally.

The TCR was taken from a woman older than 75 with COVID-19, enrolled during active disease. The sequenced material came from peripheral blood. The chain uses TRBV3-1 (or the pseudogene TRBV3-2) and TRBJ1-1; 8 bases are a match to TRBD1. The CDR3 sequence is CASSPTGTGEAFF. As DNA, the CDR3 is TGTGCCAGCAGCCCCACCGGGACAGGTGAAGCTTTCTTT.